This entry lists 12 T cell receptor beta chains sequenced from one sample in a study of control samples from healthy donors and cancer patients. Profiled with immunoSEQ multiplex PCR; TCRdb holds only in-frame clones, not every one. This sample carries 100,000 to 150,000 clones, 80% to 95% of them seen once, and the ten largest clones take roughly 6%. Sequencing was done on a sample of blood. Every receptor here comes from a man younger than 30 in good health.

The V and J genes are TRBV3-1 (or the pseudogene TRBV3-2) and TRBJ1-2; 7 nucleotides align to TRBD1. The CDR3 consists of 15 residues. Germline V gene lookup returns CDR1 LGHDT and CDR2 YNNKEL (reference sequence). With V trimmed by 3 bases and J by 6 bases, 10 bases remained unmatched. This CDR3 is CASSQHTGTADGYTF. The DNA for the CDR3 is TGTGCCAGCAGCCAGCATACCGGGACAGCAGATGGCTACACCTTC.

V gene TRBV12-5 combines with J gene TRBJ2-3; no reliable D call. Germline CDR1 LGHNT, CDR2 FRNRAP. The CDR3 is 13 residues long. Trimming removed 1 base from V and 5 bases from J, with 7 bases in between. The CDR3 DNA reads TGTGCTAGTGGTTTGGGGGCCAGAGATACGCAGTATTTT. Amino acids: CASGLGARDTQYF. The full variable domain, in which reference TRBV12-5 and TRBJ2-3 provide the parts outside the CDR3, is DARVTQTPRHKVTEMGQEVTMRCQPILGHNTVFWYRQTMMQGLELLAYFRNRAPLDDSGMPKDRFSAEMPDATLATLKIQPSEPRDSAVYFCASGLGARDTQYFGPGTRLTVL.

J is TRBJ1-6 and V is TRBV28; D uncertain. The V gene lost 5 bases and the J gene lost 7 bases, with 15 bases spanning the gap. The V gene's germline CDR1 is MDHEN and CDR2 SYDVKM. The CDR3 spans 15 residues. In nucleotides, the CDR3 is TGTGCCAGCAGTCCCCTCGGCCCCGCCAATTCACCCCTCCACTTT. This sequence encodes CASSPLGPANSPLHF.

The V call is TRBV2, the J call TRBJ1-4; 8 bases are shared with TRBD1. Germline CDR1 reads SNHLY; CDR2 reads FYNNEI. Losses at the gene ends were 2 bases for V and 3 bases for J; bases not matched to a gene: 2. The CDR3 consists of 15 residues. Here the CDR3 DNA reads TGTGCCAGCAGTGAAACAGGGGGAGCTAATGAAAAACTGTTTTTT. Translated: CASSETGGANEKLFF.

The chain carries TRBV7-9 and TRBJ2-5; D ambiguous. The CDR3 runs 12 residues. Germline V lookup: CDR1 SEHNR, CDR2 FQNEAQ (reference sequence). Trimming removed 4 bases from V and 4 bases from J, with 7 bases in between. The CDR3 coding sequence is TGTGCCAGCAGCTCGGGCATAGAGACCCAGTACTTC. Residues: CASSSGIETQYF.

The rearrangement joins TRBV9 to TRBJ2-7; TRBD2 aligns across 7 bases. The CDR3 extends over 15 amino acids. CDR1 SGDLS and CDR2 YYNGEE come from the germline V gene. With V trimmed by 3 bases and J by 0 bases, 6 bases remained unmatched. The CDR3 spells CASSASGATSYEQYF. CDR3 DNA sequence: TGTGCCAGCAGCGCGAGCGGGGCCACCTCCTACGAGCAGTACTTC.

This clone was detected a few times. V usage is TRBV3-1 (or the pseudogene TRBV3-2) and J usage is TRBJ2-2, with 7 positions matching TRBD2. The CDR3 consists of 15 residues. Germline V gene sequence: CDR1 LGHDT, CDR2 YNNKEL (reference sequence). V lost 1 base and J lost 3; bases outside the gene matches: 2. The CDR3 is CASSQGDYHTGELFF. CDR3 nucleotide sequence: TGTGCCAGCAGCCAAGGGGACTACCACACCGGGGAGCTGTTTTTT.

The chain employs TRBV6-5 and TRBJ1-5; 10 nucleotides line up with TRBD1. V lost 0 bases and J lost 4; bases outside the gene matches: 3. CDR3 size: 16 residues. Germline CDR1 MNHEY, CDR2 SVGAGI. The chain's CDR3 is CASSYSGQGPNQPQHF. The CDR3 DNA follows: TGTGCCAGCAGTTACTCGGGACAGGGGCCTAATCAGCCCCAGCATTTT.

The rearrangement links TRBV19 to TRBJ2-2; D gene unclear. CDR1 LNHDA and CDR2 SQIVND come from the germline V gene (reference sequence). The CDR3 has 11 residues. Trimming took off 9 bases at V and 2 bases at J, with 4 bases between the two ends. The CDR3 reads CASENTGELFF. The CDR3 coding sequence is TGTGCCAGCGAAAACACCGGGGAGCTGTTTTTT.

The V call is TRBV11-1, the J call TRBJ1-4; D is possibly TRBD1 (6 bases). With 1 base removed from V and 11 bases from J, the gap between germline ends came to 14 bases. CDR1 is SGHAT and CDR2 is FQDESV in the germline V gene (reference sequence). The CDR3 covers 14 residues. The CDR3 DNA sequence: TGTGCCAGCAGCTTAGTCGGGGGCTCGAAGAAACTGTTTTTT. Encoded protein: CASSLVGGSKKLFF.

J is TRBJ1-3 and V is TRBV4-1; D remains ambiguous. Trimming cost V 3 bases and J 4 bases, with 4 bases left between them. CDR1 is MGHRA, CDR2 YSYEKL, per germline. This CDR3 is 12 amino acids long. CDR3 sequence reads: CASSQTGNTIYF. In DNA, the CDR3 is TGCGCCAGCAGCCAGACAGGAAACACCATATATTTT.

In its sample, this clone was seen many times. J is TRBJ1-3 and V is TRBV5-6; D is unclear. This CDR3 spans 12 amino acids. Trimming left V 5 bases short and J 4 bases short, with 7 bases between. Germline V gene sequence: CDR1 SGHDT, CDR2 YYEEEE. For the CDR3, the DNA is TGTGCCAGCAGAAAGGAGGGAAACACCATATATTTT. Translation: CASRKEGNTIYF.